This T cell receptor (beta chain) was observed in a study of blood T cell repertoires in COVID-19. About the study: From the United States, Italy and Spain came samples of acute and convalescent COVID-19. PBMCs, B-cell-depleted T cells, or T cells were the source of the cDNA or gDNA that made up the material.

The repertoire was sequenced with immunoSEQ multiplex PCR; TCRdb's copy has only in-frame clones and lacks some. The table includes over 80,000 clones, roughly 75% detected once. In germline, CDR1 is MNHEY, CDR2 SMNVEV (reference sequence). With 4 bases removed from V and 8 bases from J, the gap between germline ends came to 8 bases. The CDR3 loop spans 11 amino acids. This clone occurred once. The material sequenced was peripheral blood. The rearrangement uses TRBV27 and TRBJ1-2, with a weak D call TRBD1 (5 bases). The sequence came from a woman in her 50s with acute or convalescent COVID-19. The CDR3: CASSSGYGYTF. The CDR3 bases are TGTGCCAGCAGTTCAGGGTACGGCTACACCTTC.